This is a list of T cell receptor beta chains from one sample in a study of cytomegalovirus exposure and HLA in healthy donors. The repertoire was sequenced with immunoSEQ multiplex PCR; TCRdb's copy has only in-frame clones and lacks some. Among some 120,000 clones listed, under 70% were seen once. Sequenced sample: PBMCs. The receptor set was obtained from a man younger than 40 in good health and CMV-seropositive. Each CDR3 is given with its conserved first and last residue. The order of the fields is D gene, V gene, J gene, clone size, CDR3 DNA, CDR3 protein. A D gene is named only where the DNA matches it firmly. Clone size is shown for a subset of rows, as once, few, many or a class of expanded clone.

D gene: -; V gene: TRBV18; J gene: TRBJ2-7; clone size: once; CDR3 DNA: TGTGCCAGCTCACCAGCCCTCGCGGGGCTGTCCTACGAGCAGTACTTC; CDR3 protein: CASSPALAGLSYEQYF
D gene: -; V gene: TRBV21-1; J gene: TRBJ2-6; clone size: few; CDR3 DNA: TGTGCCAGCCCAAAACCTATCCCTGGGGCCAACGTCCTGACTTTC; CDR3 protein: CASPKPIPGANVLTF
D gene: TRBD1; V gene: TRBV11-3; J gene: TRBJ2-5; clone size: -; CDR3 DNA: TGTGCCAGCAGCTTGGACAGGGCTGAGACCCAGTACTTC; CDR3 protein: CASSLDRAETQYF
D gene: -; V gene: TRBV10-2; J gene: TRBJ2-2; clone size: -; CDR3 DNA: TGCGCCAGCAGTGAGTCGTGGGTTTTCTCGCAGGGAGGAACCGGGGAGCTGTTTTTT; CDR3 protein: CASSESWVFSQGGTGELFF
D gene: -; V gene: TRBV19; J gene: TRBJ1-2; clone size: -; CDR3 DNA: TGTGCCACTCGAAGCGGCTCTACCGTTCTTAACTATGGCTACACCTTC; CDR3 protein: CATRSGSTVLNYGYTF
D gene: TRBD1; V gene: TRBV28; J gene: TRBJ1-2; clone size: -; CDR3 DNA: TGTGCCAGCAGTTTTCAGGGGGAGTATGGCTACACCTTC; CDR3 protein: CASSFQGEYGYTF
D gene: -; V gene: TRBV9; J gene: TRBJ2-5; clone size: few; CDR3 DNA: TGTGCCAGCAGCGTAGTGGGCAGTAGTGTGGAGACCCAGTACTTC; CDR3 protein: CASSVVGSSVETQYF
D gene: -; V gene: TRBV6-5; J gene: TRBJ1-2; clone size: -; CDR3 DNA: TGTGCCAGCAGTGCGGGGGGCGGGTATGGCTACACCTTC; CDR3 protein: CASSAGGGYGYTF
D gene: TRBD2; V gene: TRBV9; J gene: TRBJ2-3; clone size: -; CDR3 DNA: TGTGCCAGCAGCGTAGAGGCGGGGGGTTCCACTAGCACAGATACGCAGTATTTT; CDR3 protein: CASSVEAGGSTSTDTQYF
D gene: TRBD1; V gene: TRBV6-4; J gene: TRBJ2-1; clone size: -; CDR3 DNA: TGTGCCAGCAGTGCCCTAGGACAGGGTGACAATGAGCAGTTCTTC; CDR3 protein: CASSALGQGDNEQFF
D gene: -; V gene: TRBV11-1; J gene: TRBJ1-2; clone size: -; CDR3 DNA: TGTGCCAGCAGCTTAGCGATGCCAGAGGGCTATGGCTACACCTTC; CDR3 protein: CASSLAMPEGYGYTF
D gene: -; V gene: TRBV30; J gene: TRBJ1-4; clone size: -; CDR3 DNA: TGTGCCTGGAGTGGTTTAGGGGATTCAACTAATGAAAAACTGTTTTTT; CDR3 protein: CAWSGLGDSTNEKLFF
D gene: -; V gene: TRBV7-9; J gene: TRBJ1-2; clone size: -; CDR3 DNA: TGTGCCAGCAGCTTATTGGGGTGGGGGCAGAACTATGGCTACACCTTC; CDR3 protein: CASSLLGWGQNYGYTF
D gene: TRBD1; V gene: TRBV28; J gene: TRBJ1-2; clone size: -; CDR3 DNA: TGTGCCAGCAGTTTTAGGACAGGGTCCACCTTC; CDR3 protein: CASSFRTGSTF
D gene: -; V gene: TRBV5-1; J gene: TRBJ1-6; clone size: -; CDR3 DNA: TGCGCCAGCAGCTTGGAACACGGGAATTCACCCCTCCACTTT; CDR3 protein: CASSLEHGNSPLHF
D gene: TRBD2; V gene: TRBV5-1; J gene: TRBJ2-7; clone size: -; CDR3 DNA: TGCGCCAGCAGCTTCGGGACTACCTACGAGCAGTACTTC; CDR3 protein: CASSFGTTYEQYF
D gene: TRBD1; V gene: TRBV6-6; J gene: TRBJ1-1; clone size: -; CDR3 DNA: TGTGCCAGCAGTCTAGGGGGCACCACTGAAGCTTTCTTT; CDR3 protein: CASSLGGTTEAFF